This is a list of T cell receptor beta chains from one sample in a study of shared clonotypes between healthy human individuals. Profiling relied on immunoSEQ multiplex PCR, and the TCRdb table lists in-frame clones only, not all of them. The sample has roughly 590,000 clones, over 95% seen once; the top ten hold about 0.11%. Sequencing input: naive CD8+ T cells sorted from blood. All receptors come from a woman aged 30 to 39 in good health. CDR3s include the opening cysteine and the closing phenylalanine or tryptophan. The order of the fields is J gene, CDR3 length, clone size, D gene, V gene, CDR3 protein, CDR3 DNA. The D gene is left open where the match is weak. Some rows mark clone size as missing; the rest say once, few, many or name a class of expanded clone.

>TRBJ2-7|15|.|.|TRBV27
CASSPSPGAPYEQYF
TGTGCCAGCAGTCCGTCTCCGGGCGCCCCCTACGAGCAGTACTTC
>TRBJ2-7|14|.|.|TRBV5-4
CASSLEAGPHEQYF
TGTGCCAGCAGCTTGGAGGCAGGCCCCCACGAGCAGTACTTC
>TRBJ1-1|15|.|TRBD1|TRBV9
CASSPRTGMNTEAFF
TGTGCCAGCAGCCCAAGGACAGGGATGAACACTGAAGCTTTCTTT
>TRBJ2-5|15|.|TRBD1|TRBV5-4
CASSFGQGAPETQYF
TGTGCCAGCAGCTTTGGACAGGGGGCGCCGGAGACCCAGTACTTC
>TRBJ2-1|15|.|TRBD2|TRBV9
CASSAETSGSNEQFF
TGTGCCAGCAGCGCAGAGACTAGCGGGAGCAATGAGCAGTTCTTC
>TRBJ2-5|16|.|TRBD2|TRBV5-1
CASSLRSGTSEKTQYF
TGCGCCAGCAGCTTGAGATCAGGGACTAGCGAAAAGACCCAGTACTTC
>TRBJ2-7|13|.|.|TRBV7-6
CASSLEGTYEQYF
TGTGCCAGCAGCCTAGAAGGTACCTACGAGCAGTACTTC
>TRBJ2-1|12|.|.|TRBV6-5
CASSRGGNEQFF
TGTGCCAGCAGTCGCGGAGGGAATGAGCAGTTCTTC
>TRBJ2-3|16|.|TRBD1|TRBV7-8
CASSLPLDRASDTQYF
TGTGCCAGCAGCCTACCCCTCGACAGGGCCTCAGATACGCAGTATTTT
>TRBJ1-1|15|once|.|TRBV28
CASSTRPGYDTEAFF
TGTGCCAGCAGTACAAGGCCCGGGTATGACACTGAAGCTTTCTTT
>TRBJ2-1|15|.|TRBD2|TRBV7-3
CASSFGGREINEQFF
TGTGCCAGCAGCTTTGGCGGGAGAGAAATTAATGAGCAGTTCTTC
>TRBJ1-1|16|.|.|TRBV5-1
CASSLTGEGLNTEAFF
TGCGCCAGCAGCCTGACGGGAGAAGGGTTGAACACTGAAGCTTTCTTT
>TRBJ2-1|15|.|TRBD2|TRBV6-5
CASRSATSGRGEQFF
TGTGCCAGCAGAAGTGCGACTAGCGGGAGAGGTGAGCAGTTCTTC
>TRBJ2-7|15|.|.|TRBV9
CASSVATGSSYEQYF
TGTGCCAGCAGCGTAGCTACAGGGAGCTCCTACGAGCAGTACTTC
>TRBJ2-7|18|.|TRBD2|TRBV28
CASSAGTAGLAGVYEQYF
TGTGCCAGCAGTGCCGGGACAGCGGGACTAGCGGGAGTTTACGAGCAGTACTTC
>TRBJ2-7|12|.|TRBD2|TRBV14
CASSQGRRELYF
TGTGCCAGCAGCCAGGGGCGGCGGGAGCTTTACTTC
>TRBJ1-4|15|.|TRBD1|TRBV10-3
CAISEQDREGEKLFF
TGTGCCATCAGTGAGCAGGACAGGGAGGGTGAAAAACTGTTTTTT
>TRBJ1-1|15|.|.|TRBV27
CASKFNGSPRTEAFF
TGTGCCAGCAAGTTCAACGGCTCCCCGCGGACCGAAGCTTTCTTT
>TRBJ2-7|15|.|TRBD1|TRBV19
CASSIAQGARNEQYF
TGTGCCAGTAGTATAGCGCAGGGGGCGAGGAACGAGCAGTACTTC
>TRBJ2-1|12|.|.|TRBV5-6
CASTLGLNEQFF
TGTGCCAGCACCCTCGGCCTAAATGAGCAGTTCTTC
>TRBJ2-1|12|.|.|TRBV7-9
CASSWSGNEQFF
TGTGCCAGCAGCTGGAGCGGCAATGAGCAGTTCTTC
>TRBJ1-2|13|.|.|TRBV6-1
CASLISFLYGYTF
TGTGCCAGCTTAATTTCTTTTCTCTATGGCTACACCTTC
>TRBJ2-7|15|.|TRBD2|TRBV27
CASSFVGTSSYEQYF
TGTGCCAGCAGCTTCGTTGGGACTAGCTCCTACGAGCAGTACTTC
>TRBJ2-3|15|.|.|TRBV6-5
CASSYDWRDADTQYF
TGTGCCAGCAGTTACGATTGGAGAGACGCAGATACGCAGTATTTT
>TRBJ2-7|14|once|TRBD2|TRBV27
CASGTSGSIPEQYF
TGTGCCAGCGGGACTAGCGGGAGCATACCCGAGCAGTACTTC
>TRBJ2-7|14|.|TRBD1|TRBV6-5
CASSYGTGFGEQYF
TGTGCCAGCAGTTACGGGACAGGGTTTGGCGAGCAGTACTTC
>TRBJ2-7|12|.|.|TRBV30
CAWSEDRLEQYF
TGTGCCTGGAGTGAAGACCGATTGGAGCAGTACTTC
>TRBJ2-5|15|.|.|TRBV28
CASSLSDLGGETQYF
TGTGCCAGCAGTTTATCGGATCTAGGGGGAGAGACCCAGTACTTC
>TRBJ1-1|16|once|.|TRBV19
CASSIGMQGRNTEAFF
TGTGCCAGTAGTATAGGGATGCAGGGACGGAACACTGAAGCTTTCTTT
>TRBJ2-2|14|.|.|TRBV5-4
CASSLRGNTGELFF
TGTGCCAGCAGCTTAAGGGGGAACACCGGGGAGCTGTTTTTT
>TRBJ2-5|13|.|TRBD1|TRBV19
CASSAGQEETQYF
TGTGCCAGTAGTGCGGGACAGGAAGAGACCCAGTACTTC
>TRBJ2-7|13|.|.|TRBV5-1
CASRGDSTYEQYF
TGCGCCAGCAGGGGCGACAGTACCTACGAGCAGTACTTC
>TRBJ2-1|15|.|TRBD1|TRBV27
CASRLTGETYNEQFF
TGTGCCAGCAGGCTGACAGGGGAAACCTACAATGAGCAGTTCTTC
>TRBJ2-1|16|.|TRBD2|TRBV6-1
CASSEGRERDYNEQFF
TGTGCCAGCAGTGAAGGGCGGGAGCGCGACTACAATGAGCAGTTCTTC
>TRBJ2-1|16|.|TRBD1|TRBV27
CASSPRTGGFFNEQFF
TGTGCCAGCAGTCCTAGGACAGGGGGTTTCTTCAATGAGCAGTTCTTC
>TRBJ2-2|14|.|TRBD2|TRBV27
CASSLTSVTGELFF
TGTGCCAGCAGTTTGACTAGCGTTACCGGGGAGCTGTTTTTT
>TRBJ2-5|19|.|TRBD2|TRBV7-2
CASSPSLLASGRSVETQYF
TGTGCCAGCAGCCCCTCCCTTTTGGCTAGCGGGAGATCTGTAGAGACCCAGTACTTC
>TRBJ2-1|16|.|.|TRBV6-6
CASSYSHPSGDNEQFF
TGTGCCAGCAGTTACTCTCACCCCTCAGGCGATAATGAGCAGTTCTTC
>TRBJ2-7|11|.|.|TRBV30
CAWGTLGEQYF
TGTGCCTGGGGGACCTTGGGCGAGCAGTACTTC
>TRBJ2-1|15|.|.|TRBV7-9
CASSLARGAVNEQFF
TGTGCCAGCAGCTTAGCGCGAGGGGCAGTCAATGAGCAGTTCTTC
>TRBJ2-7|14|.|.|TRBV6-6
CASSYRGRPYEQYF
TGTGCCAGCAGTTACAGGGGACGCCCCTACGAGCAGTACTTC
>TRBJ1-5|12|.|.|TRBV27
CASSSLDQPQHF
TGTGCCAGCAGTTCCCTAGATCAGCCCCAGCATTTT
>TRBJ2-1|13|.|.|TRBV19
CASSLTGSNEQFF
TGTGCCAGTAGTCTTACCGGGTCCAATGAGCAGTTCTTC
>TRBJ1-4|12|.|TRBD1|TRBV28
CASSVTGEKLFF
TGTGCCAGCAGCGTGACAGGGGAAAAACTGTTTTTT
>TRBJ2-7|17|.|TRBD2|TRBV7-2
CASYGGLAGGVSYEQYF
TGTGCCAGTTATGGGGGACTAGCGGGAGGCGTTTCGTACGAGCAGTACTTC
>TRBJ2-7|13|.|.|TRBV7-9
CASSRQSRYEQYF
TGTGCCAGCAGCCGACAGTCCCGCTACGAGCAGTACTTC
>TRBJ1-2|11|.|.|TRBV19
CASLGGYGYTF
TGTGCCAGCCTCGGGGGCTATGGCTACACCTTC
>TRBJ1-5|16|.|.|TRBV2
CASSEPPGQFNQPQHF
TGTGCCAGCAGTGAACCCCCAGGACAATTCAATCAGCCCCAGCATTTT
>TRBJ2-3|16|.|TRBD2|TRBV2
CASSELGLAGRNTQYF
TGTGCCAGCAGTGAACTAGGACTAGCGGGAAGGAATACGCAGTATTTT
>TRBJ2-7|13|.|.|TRBV6-6
CASSSQGTSEQYF
TGTGCCAGCAGTTCGCAGGGTACCAGCGAGCAGTACTTC
>TRBJ2-1|16|.|TRBD2|TRBV27
CASSRLAGEAGIEQFF
TGTGCCAGCAGTCGACTAGCGGGAGAGGCCGGAATAGAGCAGTTCTTC
>TRBJ1-1|15|.|.|TRBV4-1
CASSHDGSLNTEAFF
TGCGCCAGCAGCCATGACGGGTCGTTGAACACTGAAGCTTTCTTT
>TRBJ2-7|12|.|.|TRBV11-2
CASSLGKYEQYF
TGTGCCAGCAGCTTAGGAAAGTACGAGCAGTACTTC
>TRBJ2-7|14|once|.|TRBV11-2
CASSSFPSSGEQYF
TGTGCCAGCAGCTCCTTCCCCTCCTCCGGCGAGCAGTACTTC
>TRBJ2-7|14|.|.|TRBV28
CASRIYGPSYEQYF
TGTGCCAGCAGGATATACGGCCCCTCCTACGAGCAGTACTTC